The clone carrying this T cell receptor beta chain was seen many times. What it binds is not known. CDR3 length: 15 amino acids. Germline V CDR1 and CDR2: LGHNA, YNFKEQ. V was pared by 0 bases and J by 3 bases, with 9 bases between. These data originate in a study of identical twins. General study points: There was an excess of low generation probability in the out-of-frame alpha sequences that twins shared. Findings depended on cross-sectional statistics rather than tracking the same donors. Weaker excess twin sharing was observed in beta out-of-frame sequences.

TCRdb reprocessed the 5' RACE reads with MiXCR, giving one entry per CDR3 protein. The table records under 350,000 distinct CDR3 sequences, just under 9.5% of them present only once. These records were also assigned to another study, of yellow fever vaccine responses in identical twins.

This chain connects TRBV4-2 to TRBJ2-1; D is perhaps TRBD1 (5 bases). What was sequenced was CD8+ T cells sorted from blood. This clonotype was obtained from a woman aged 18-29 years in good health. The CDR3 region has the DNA TGTGCCAGCAGCCAAGACAGGGAAATCTACAATGAGCAGTTCTTC. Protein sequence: CASSQDREIYNEQFF.